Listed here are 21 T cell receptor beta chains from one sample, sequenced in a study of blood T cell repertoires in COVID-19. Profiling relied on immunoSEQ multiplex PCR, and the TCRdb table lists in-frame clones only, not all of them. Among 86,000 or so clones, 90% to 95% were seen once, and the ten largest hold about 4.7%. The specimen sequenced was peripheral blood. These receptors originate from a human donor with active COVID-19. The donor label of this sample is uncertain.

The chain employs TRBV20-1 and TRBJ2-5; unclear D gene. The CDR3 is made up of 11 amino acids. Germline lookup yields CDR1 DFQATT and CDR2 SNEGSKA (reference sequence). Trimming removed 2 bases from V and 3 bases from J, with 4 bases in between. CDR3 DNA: TGCAGTGCTAGACCCAAAGAGACCCAGTACTTC. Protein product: CSARPKETQYF.

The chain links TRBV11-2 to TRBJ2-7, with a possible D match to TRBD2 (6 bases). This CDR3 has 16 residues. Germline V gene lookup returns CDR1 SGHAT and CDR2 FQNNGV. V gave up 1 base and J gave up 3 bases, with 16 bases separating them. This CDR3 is CASSLGVAVRVYEQYF. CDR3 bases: TGTGCCAGCAGCTTAGGTGTAGCGGTAAGGGTCTACGAGCAGTACTTC.

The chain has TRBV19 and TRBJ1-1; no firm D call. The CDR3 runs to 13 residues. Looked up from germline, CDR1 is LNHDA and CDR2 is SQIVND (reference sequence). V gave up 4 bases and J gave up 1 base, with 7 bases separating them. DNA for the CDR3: TGTGCCAGTAGTAGTGGGAGGAACACTGAAGCTTTCTTT. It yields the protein CASSSGRNTEAFF.

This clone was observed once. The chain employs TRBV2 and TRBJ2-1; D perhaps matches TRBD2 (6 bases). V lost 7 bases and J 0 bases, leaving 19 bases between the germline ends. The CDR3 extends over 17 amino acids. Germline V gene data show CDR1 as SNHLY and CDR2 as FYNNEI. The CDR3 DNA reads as TGTGCCAGCAAGGGGATGGGCGGGAATCGCTCCTACAATGAGCAGTTCTTC. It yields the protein CASKGMGGNRSYNEQFF.

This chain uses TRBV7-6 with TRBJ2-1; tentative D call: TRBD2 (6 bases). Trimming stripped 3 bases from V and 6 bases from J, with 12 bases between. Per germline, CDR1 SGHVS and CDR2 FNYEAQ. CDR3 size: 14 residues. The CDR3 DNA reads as TGTGCCAGCAGCTTCGCGGGATTGGGCAATGAGCAGTTCTTC. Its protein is CASSFAGLGNEQFF.

The CDR3 DNA reads as TGTGCCCGATCCAGGGGGCGCGAGGGTGCTGGGGCCAACGTCCTGACTTTC. Translating gives CARSRGREGAGANVLTF. This chain links TRBV7-9 with TRBJ2-6; 8 nucleotides match TRBD1. The length of the CDR3 is 17 residues. The V segment lost 11 bases and the J segment 2 bases; nucleotides outside the gene matches: 14. Germline V gene sequence: CDR1 SEHNR, CDR2 FQNEAQ (reference sequence).

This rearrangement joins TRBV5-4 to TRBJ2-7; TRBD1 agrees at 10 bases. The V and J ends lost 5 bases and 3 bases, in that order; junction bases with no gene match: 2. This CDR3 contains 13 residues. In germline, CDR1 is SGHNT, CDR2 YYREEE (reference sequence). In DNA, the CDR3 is TGTGCCAGCAGACGGACAGGGGGCTACGAGCAGTACTTC. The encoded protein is CASRRTGGYEQYF. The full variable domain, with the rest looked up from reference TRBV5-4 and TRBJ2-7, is ETGVTQSPTHLIKTRGQQVTLRCSSQSGHNTVSWYQQALGQGPQFIFQYYREEENGRGNFPPRFSGLQFPNYSSELNVNALELDDSALYLCASRRTGGYEQYFGPGTRLTVT.

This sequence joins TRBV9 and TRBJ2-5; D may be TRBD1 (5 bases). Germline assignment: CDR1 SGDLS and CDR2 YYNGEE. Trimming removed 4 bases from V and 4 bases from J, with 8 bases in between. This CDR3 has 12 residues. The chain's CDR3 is CASSPRGETQYF. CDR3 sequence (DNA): TGTGCCAGCAGCCCAAGGGGAGAGACCCAGTACTTC.

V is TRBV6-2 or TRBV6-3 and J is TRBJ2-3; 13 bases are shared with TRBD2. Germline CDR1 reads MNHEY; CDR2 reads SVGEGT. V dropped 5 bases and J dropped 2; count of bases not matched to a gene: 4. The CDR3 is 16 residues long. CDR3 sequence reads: CASSRGTSGNTDTQYF. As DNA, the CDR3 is TGTGCCAGCAGTCGCGGGACTAGCGGGAACACAGATACGCAGTATTTT.

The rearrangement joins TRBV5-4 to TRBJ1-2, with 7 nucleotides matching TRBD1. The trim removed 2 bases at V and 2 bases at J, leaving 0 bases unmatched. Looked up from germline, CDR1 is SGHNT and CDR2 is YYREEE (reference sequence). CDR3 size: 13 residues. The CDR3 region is CASSLQGNYGYTF. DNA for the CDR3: TGTGCCAGCAGCTTACAGGGGAACTATGGCTACACCTTC. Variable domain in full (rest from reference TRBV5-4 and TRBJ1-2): ETGVTQSPTHLIKTRGQQVTLRCSSQSGHNTVSWYQQALGQGPQFIFQYYREEENGRGNFPPRFSGLQFPNYSSELNVNALELDDSALYLCASSLQGNYGYTFGSGTRLTVV.

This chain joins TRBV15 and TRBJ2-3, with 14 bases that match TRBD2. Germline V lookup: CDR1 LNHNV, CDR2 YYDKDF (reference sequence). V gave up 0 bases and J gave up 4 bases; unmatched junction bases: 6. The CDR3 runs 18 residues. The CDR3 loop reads CATSRDRSGLAGADTQYF. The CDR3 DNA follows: TGTGCCACCAGCAGAGATAGGTCGGGACTAGCGGGGGCAGATACGCAGTATTTT.

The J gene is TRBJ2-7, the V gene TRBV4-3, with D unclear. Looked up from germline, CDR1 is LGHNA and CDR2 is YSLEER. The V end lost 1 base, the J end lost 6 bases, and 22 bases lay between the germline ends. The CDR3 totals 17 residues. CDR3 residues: CASSQGGVRVNVSEQYF. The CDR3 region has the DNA TGCGCCAGCAGCCAAGGAGGAGTCCGGGTAAATGTGTCCGAGCAGTACTTC.

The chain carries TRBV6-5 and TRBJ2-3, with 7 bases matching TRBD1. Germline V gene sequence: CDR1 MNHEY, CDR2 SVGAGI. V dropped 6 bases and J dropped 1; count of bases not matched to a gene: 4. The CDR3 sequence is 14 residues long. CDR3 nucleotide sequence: TGTGCCAGCAGACTTGACAGGGGCACAGATACGCAGTATTTT. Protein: CASRLDRGTDTQYF.

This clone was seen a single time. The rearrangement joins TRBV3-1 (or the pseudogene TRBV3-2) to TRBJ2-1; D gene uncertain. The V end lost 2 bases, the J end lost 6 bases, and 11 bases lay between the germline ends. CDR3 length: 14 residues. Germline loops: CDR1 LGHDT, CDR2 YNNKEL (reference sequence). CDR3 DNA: TGTGCCAGCAGCCAATTAAGGCGGCCCAATGAGCAGTTCTTC. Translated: CASSQLRRPNEQFF.

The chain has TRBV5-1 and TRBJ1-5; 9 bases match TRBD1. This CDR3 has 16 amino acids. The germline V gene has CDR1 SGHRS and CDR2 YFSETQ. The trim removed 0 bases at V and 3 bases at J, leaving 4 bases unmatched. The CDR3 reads CASSLGQGGPNQPQHF. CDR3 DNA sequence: TGCGCCAGCAGCTTGGGACAGGGGGGACCCAATCAGCCCCAGCATTTT.

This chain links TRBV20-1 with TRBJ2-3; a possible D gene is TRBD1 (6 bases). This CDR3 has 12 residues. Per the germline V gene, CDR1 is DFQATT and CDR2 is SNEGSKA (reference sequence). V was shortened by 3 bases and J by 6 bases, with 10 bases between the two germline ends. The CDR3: CSASNTGDTQYF. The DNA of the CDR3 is TGCAGTGCTAGTAATACAGGGGATACGCAGTATTTT.

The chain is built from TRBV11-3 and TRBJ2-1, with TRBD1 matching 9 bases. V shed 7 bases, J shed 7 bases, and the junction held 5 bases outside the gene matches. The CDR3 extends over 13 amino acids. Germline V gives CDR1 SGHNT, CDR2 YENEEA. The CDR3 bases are TGTGCCAGCATGGGACAGGGTTATAATGAGCAGTTCTTC. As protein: CASMGQGYNEQFF.

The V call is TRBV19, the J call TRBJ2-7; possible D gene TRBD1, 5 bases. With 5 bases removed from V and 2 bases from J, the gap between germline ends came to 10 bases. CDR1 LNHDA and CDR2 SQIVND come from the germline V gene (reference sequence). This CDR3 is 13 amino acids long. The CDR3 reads CASSPTGTYEQYF. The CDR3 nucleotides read TGTGCCAGTAGTCCCACAGGAACCTACGAGCAGTACTTC.

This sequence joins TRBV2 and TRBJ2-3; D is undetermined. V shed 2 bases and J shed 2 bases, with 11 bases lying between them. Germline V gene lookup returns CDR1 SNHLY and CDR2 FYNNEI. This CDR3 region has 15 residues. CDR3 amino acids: CASSETVLPTDTQYF. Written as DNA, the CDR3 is TGTGCCAGCAGTGAAACGGTCCTACCCACAGATACGCAGTATTTT.

The CDR3 region has the DNA TGTGCCAGCAGCCCACAGGGTATTACTAATGAAAAACTGTTTTTT. It yields the protein CASSPQGITNEKLFF. This chain joins TRBV7-2 and TRBJ1-4; a weak D match, TRBD1 (6 bases). The V and J ends lost 5 bases and 2 bases respectively, with 12 bases between them. This CDR3 has 15 residues. Germline loops: CDR1 SGHTA, CDR2 FQGNSA.

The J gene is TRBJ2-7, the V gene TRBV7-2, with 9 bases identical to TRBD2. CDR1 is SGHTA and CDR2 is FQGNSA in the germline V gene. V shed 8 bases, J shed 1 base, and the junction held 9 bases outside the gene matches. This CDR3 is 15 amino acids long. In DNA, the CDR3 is TGTGCCAGCGGCCCTAGCGGGATAACGTCCTACGAGCAGTACTTC. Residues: CASGPSGITSYEQYF.